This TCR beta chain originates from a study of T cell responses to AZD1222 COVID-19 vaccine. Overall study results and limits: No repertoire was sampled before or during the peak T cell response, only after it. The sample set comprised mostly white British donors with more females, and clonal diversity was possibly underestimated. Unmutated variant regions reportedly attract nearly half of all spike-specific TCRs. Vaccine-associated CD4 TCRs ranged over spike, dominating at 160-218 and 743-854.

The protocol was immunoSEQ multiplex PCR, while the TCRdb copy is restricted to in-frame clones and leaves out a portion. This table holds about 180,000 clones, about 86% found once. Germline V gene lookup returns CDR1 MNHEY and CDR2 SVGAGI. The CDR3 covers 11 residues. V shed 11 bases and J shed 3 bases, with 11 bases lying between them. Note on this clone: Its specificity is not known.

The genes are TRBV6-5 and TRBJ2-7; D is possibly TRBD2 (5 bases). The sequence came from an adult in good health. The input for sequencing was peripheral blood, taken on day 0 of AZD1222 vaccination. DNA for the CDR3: TGTGCCGGAGGTCTGGGCTACGAGCAGTACTTC. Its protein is CAGGLGYEQYF.